The rows below give T cell receptor beta chains drawn from one sample of a study of human versus mouse CDR3 diversity and MHC coevolution. Sequenced by immunoSEQ multiplex PCR; TCRdb stores in-frame clones only, minus some. The data show about 83,000 clones, around 93% seen once. Material for sequencing was naive CD4+ T cells from blood. Every receptor here comes from a person between 25 and 69 years old in good health. Both conserved end residues are part of each CDR3. The D gene is left open where the match is weak.

j_call v_call d_call cdr3_aa
TRBJ1-3 TRBV21-1 NA CARPQGEVEDSGNTIYF
TRBJ2-7 TRBV27 NA CASSQPGHSSYEQYF
TRBJ2-2 TRBV9 NA CASSVQGVPGELFF
TRBJ1-5 TRBV28 TRBD1 CASSSIQGSLGQPQHF
TRBJ2-7 TRBV6-1 TRBD2 CASNRIPGLAYEQYF
TRBJ1-3 TRBV23-1 NA CASSQANQGKGGNTIYF
TRBJ1-2 TRBV2 NA CASSDIRRGAVGLTNGYTF
TRBJ2-7 TRBV18 TRBD1 CASSRTGGHEQYF
TRBJ1-2 TRBV5-4 NA CASSLRGAHGYTF
TRBJ1-2 TRBV19 NA CASSTTGSRARRGYTF
TRBJ1-2 TRBV5-6 TRBD1 CASSLKGQPYGYTF
TRBJ1-4 TRBV5-1 TRBD1 CASSTGTVNEKLFF
TRBJ2-7 TRBV18 TRBD2 CASSPPLAGDYEQYF
TRBJ1-5 TRBV6-1 NA CATGHNSNQPQHF
TRBJ1-5 TRBV4-1 NA CASSQDATTGGQPQHF
TRBJ1-1 TRBV5-4 NA CASSLINTEAFF
TRBJ2-7 TRBV10-1 TRBD1 CASSDGTGVYEQYF
TRBJ1-2 TRBV6-5 TRBD1 CATRLTGAYGYTF
TRBJ1-3 TRBV28 NA CASSQALGNTIYF
TRBJ2-3 TRBV7-9 NA CASSNYGAGDTDTQYF
TRBJ1-5 TRBV19 NA CASQVRGANQPQHF
TRBJ1-2 TRBV30 NA CAGRGRANYGYTF
TRBJ2-2 TRBV9 TRBD2 CASSVPGRGGELFF
TRBJ1-2 TRBV18 NA CASAPEHNYGYTF
TRBJ2-5 TRBV18 NA CASSPHRKETQYF
TRBJ1-4 TRBV6-1 NA CASWNSGIPGGKLFF
TRBJ2-3 TRBV7-9 NA CASSSVTRGPQYF
TRBJ1-1 TRBV10-3 NA CAISLGQMNTEAFF
NA TRBV18 TRBD1 CASSTSTGGYEQYF
TRBJ2-1 TRBV4-1 TRBD2 CASRHTSGGYNEQFF
TRBJ2-1 TRBV4-1 NA CASSQDMAGSYNEQFF
TRBJ2-1 TRBV6-1 TRBD2 CASRASGGSYNEQFF
TRBJ2-1 TRBV30 NA CAFTSTAYNEQFF
TRBJ2-5 TRBV5-4 TRBD2 CASSLPQGLAGGGETQYF
TRBJ1-6 TRBV6-5 NA CASSGGGHSPLHF
TRBJ2-5 TRBV2 NA CASSERDRYQETQYF
TRBJ1-5 TRBV30 TRBD1 CAWSSGTGGNQPQHF
NA TRBV23-1 NA CASSPERQGHEQYF
TRBJ2-7 TRBV5-1 TRBD2 CASSYGLAGDYEQYF
TRBJ2-5 TRBV10-3 TRBD2 CAISGTGGPLQETQYF
TRBJ2-3 TRBV10-3 TRBD2 CAISGGGGAIDTQYF
TRBJ1-2 TRBV18 NA CASSPGEGANYGYTF